This passage covers 30 T cell receptor beta chains from one sample sequenced in a study of T-cell reconstitution after alpha-beta-depleted transplantation in children. Preparation of the TCRbeta library used unique molecular identifiers. MiXCR was run by TCRdb on the PCR reads, yielding one entry per CDR3 protein. The sample includes some 290,000 distinct CDR3 sequences, 20% to 30% of them seen just once. The material sequenced was PBMCs, mostly from graft donor cells, taken 180 days after TCRalphabeta/CD19-depleted stem cell transplant. The receptors derive from a male patient between 10 and 17 years old who had a stem cell transplant for acute lymphoblastic leukemia, so the T cells may come from the graft donor.

A few counts support this clonotype. The chain uses TRBV18 and TRBJ2-7; the D gene is possibly TRBD1 (5 bases). Germline V gene lookup returns CDR1 KGHSH and CDR2 LQKENI. There are 14 residues in the CDR3. Trimming removed 3 bases at V and 3 bases at J, with 12 bases between. Written as DNA, the CDR3 is TGTGCCAGCTCACCGAATGACAGATACTACGAGCAGTACTTC. Translating it yields CASSPNDRYYEQYF.

There are a few counts of this clonotype. The V call is TRBV25-1, the J call TRBJ2-5, with TRBD2 matching 14 bases. Unmatched junction bases numbered 11, after V lost 4 bases and J lost 4 bases. The CDR3 is 18 amino acids. Germline-derived CDR1 and CDR2 are MGHDK and SYGVNS. This CDR3 reads CASSGDGLGTSGRETQYF. The CDR3 DNA sequence: TGTGCCAGCAGTGGGGACGGATTGGGGACTAGCGGGAGAGAGACCCAGTACTTC. Looking up the rest from reference TRBV25-1 and TRBJ2-5 gives the full variable domain: EADIYQTPRYLVIGTGKKITLECSQTMGHDKMYWYQQDPGMELHLIHYSYGVNSTEKGDLSSESTVSRIRTEHFPLTLESARPSHTSQYLCASSGDGLGTSGRETQYFGPGTRLLVL.

This clonotype has a handful of counts. The V call is TRBV6-1, the J call TRBJ2-1; tentative D call: TRBD1 (5 bases). CDR1 is MNHNS and CDR2 is SASEGT in the germline V gene. V lost 5 bases and J 0 bases, leaving 11 bases between the germline ends. This CDR3 spans 15 amino acids. CDR3 nucleotide sequence: TGTGCCAGCAGTCCCGACAGTCACTCCTACAATGAGCAGTTCTTC. Translating gives CASSPDSHSYNEQFF.

This clonotype was recorded a few times. The chain uses TRBV24-1 and TRBJ2-3; 12 bases fit TRBD2. The CDR3 has 15 residues. Germline trimming cut 7 bases from V and 4 bases from J; bases unmatched to any gene: 5. Germline V gene lookup returns CDR1 KGHDR and CDR2 SFDVKD. This chain's CDR3 is CATRGLAGTPDTQYF. The DNA of the CDR3 is TGTGCCACCAGAGGACTAGCGGGAACCCCAGATACGCAGTATTTT.

The chain is built from TRBV5-1 and TRBJ2-7, with 8 bases lining up with TRBD1. Germline values: CDR1 SGHRS, CDR2 YFSETQ. Unmatched junction bases numbered 7, after V lost 4 bases and J lost 1 base. This CDR3 region has 15 residues. The CDR3 protein is CASSPRTGHSYEQYF. The DNA for the CDR3 is TGCGCCAGCAGCCCCCGGACAGGGCATTCCTACGAGCAGTACTTC.

This clonotype was seen more than once but under ten times. The chain links TRBV3-1 to TRBJ2-1; the D is unclear. The CDR3 has 17 residues. Per germline, CDR1 LGHDT and CDR2 YNNKEL (reference sequence). The V end lost 0 bases, the J end lost 2 bases, and 14 bases lay between the germline ends. CDR3 protein: CASSQDEAAGPYNEQFF. CDR3 coding DNA: TGTGCCAGCAGCCAAGATGAGGCGGCAGGCCCCTACAATGAGCAGTTCTTC.

This clonotype was picked up a small number of times. The V gene is TRBV12-3 or TRBV12-4, the J gene TRBJ2-7; the match to TRBD2 covers 8 bases. The V segment lost 6 bases and the J segment 3 bases; nucleotides outside the gene matches: 4. There are 13 residues in the CDR3. In DNA, the CDR3 is TGTGCCAGCAGGGGGACTAGACACTACGAGCAGTACTTC. This sequence encodes CASRGTRHYEQYF.

The rearrangement links TRBV19 to TRBJ2-1, with 13 bases matching TRBD2. CDR1 and CDR2 (germline): LNHDA, SQIVND (reference sequence). V dropped 5 bases and J dropped 3; count of bases not matched to a gene: 7. The CDR3 runs to 17 residues. The CDR3 DNA reads as TGTGCCAGTAGTCCGCAAGGGACTAGCGGGGTCTACAATGAGCAGTTCTTC. Translation gives CASSPQGTSGVYNEQFF.

This clonotype was detected once. The chain recombines TRBV20-1 with TRBJ2-5, with TRBD2 matching 7 bases. This CDR3 contains 19 residues. With V trimmed by 3 bases and J by 2 bases, 21 bases remained unmatched. CDR1 is DFQATT, CDR2 SNEGSKA, per germline (reference sequence). The CDR3 bases are TGCAGTGCTAGGATGCCTAGCGGAGCTTCCTGGGGGTTACAAGAGACCCAGTACTTC. Its translation is CSARMPSGASWGLQETQYF.

The chain combines TRBV5-1 with TRBJ2-1, with 11 nucleotides matching TRBD1. The V segment lost 0 bases and the J segment 3 bases; nucleotides outside the gene matches: 2. The CDR3 runs to 16 residues. Germline V gene sequence: CDR1 SGHRS, CDR2 YFSETQ. The CDR3 loop is CASSLEGTGGYNEQFF. The DNA for the CDR3 is TGCGCCAGCAGCTTGGAGGGGACAGGGGGCTACAATGAGCAGTTCTTC.

J is TRBJ2-2 and V is TRBV9; D not resolved. This CDR3 has 13 residues. Trimming stripped 6 bases from V and 0 bases from J, with 6 bases between. Germline V CDR1 and CDR2: SGDLS, YYNGEE. The chain's CDR3 is CASTLTNTGELFF. DNA of the CDR3: TGTGCCAGCACCCTCACGAACACCGGGGAGCTGTTTTTT.

This clonotype was seen a few times. The CDR3 loop is CASSWNLAKNIQYF. DNA of the CDR3: TGTGCCAGCAGTTGGAATCTAGCCAAAAACATTCAGTACTTC. The chain is built from TRBV12-3 or TRBV12-4 and TRBJ2-4, with D unresolved. There are 14 residues in the CDR3. Trimming shortened V by 4 bases and J by 0 bases, and 7 bases separated the two germline ends.

This clonotype was observed a handful of times. V is TRBV5-1 and J is TRBJ2-7, with TRBD2 matching over 10 bases. The CDR3 contains 14 residues. The germline V gene encodes CDR1 SGHRS and CDR2 YFSETQ. V lost 2 bases, J lost 6 bases, and 5 bases stayed unmatched. The CDR3 sequence: CASSFASGSLEQYF. The DNA for the CDR3 is TGCGCCAGCAGCTTCGCTAGCGGGAGCCTCGAGCAGTACTTC. Looking up the rest from reference TRBV5-1 and TRBJ2-7 gives the full variable domain: KAGVTQTPRYLIKTRGQQVTLSCSPISGHRSVSWYQQTPGQGLQFLFEYFSETQRNKGNFPGRFSGRQFSNSRSEMNVSTLELGDSALYLCASSFASGSLEQYFGPGTRLTVT.

The genes are TRBV5-1 and TRBJ1-1; unclear D gene. V lost 0 bases and J lost 5, with 17 bases in between. The germline V gene has CDR1 SGHRS and CDR2 YFSETQ. The CDR3 contains 16 residues. The DNA of the CDR3 is TGCGCCAGCAGCTTGGGAGGGTCGAAGGGCTCGACTGAAGCTTTCTTT. As protein: CASSLGGSKGSTEAFF.

V is TRBV12-3 or TRBV12-4 and J is TRBJ2-7; D is ambiguous. Trimming removed 6 bases from V and 11 bases from J, with 17 bases in between. The CDR3 extends over 12 amino acids. The CDR3 coding sequence is TGTGCCAGCAGCCCGAGTGGGTCGGCGGAGTACTTC. Encoded protein: CASSPSGSAEYF.

This clonotype was found a few times. The gene calls are TRBV9 and TRBJ1-1, with a tentative D call TRBD1 (5 bases). The CDR3 runs 13 residues. Trimming pared 0 bases from V and 5 bases from J, leaving 8 bases between. The germline V gene has CDR1 SGDLS and CDR2 YYNGEE. In DNA form, the CDR3 reads TGTGCCAGCAGCGTAGTCGGGGCGACTGAAGCTTTCTTT. Translation gives CASSVVGATEAFF.

This clonotype turned up a few times. The chain links TRBV29-1 to TRBJ1-6; possibly TRBD1 for D (6 bases). The CDR3 is 17 residues long. Trimming cost V 7 bases and J 0 bases, with 19 bases left between them. The germline CDR1 and CDR2 sequences are SQVTM and ANQGSEA. The CDR3 sequence is CSATKPGTLSYNSPLHF. CDR3 nucleotide sequence: TGCAGCGCCACCAAACCCGGGACACTCTCCTATAATTCACCCCTCCACTTT.

Note on this clonotype: The CDR3 does not end in the conserved phenylalanine or tryptophan, so this is likely a read error. The V call is TRBV3-1, the J call TRBJ2-2; D is possibly TRBD1 or TRBD2 (5 bases each). This CDR3 contains 12 residues. CDR1 and CDR2 (germline): LGHDT, YNNKEL (reference sequence). The V and J ends lost 4 bases and 8 bases respectively, with 8 bases between them. CDR3 coding DNA: TGTGCCAGCAGCCCGGGGCCAGGGGAGCTGTTTTCT. It encodes CASSPGPGELFS.

This clonotype was picked up one time. The chain uses TRBV11-2 and TRBJ1-1; D unclear. Trimming left V 5 bases short and J 8 bases short, with 18 bases between. Germline-derived CDR1 and CDR2 are SGHAT and FQNNGV. This CDR3 contains 14 residues. CDR3 in amino acids: CASSPPGVRSEAFF. CDR3 in DNA: TGTGCCAGCAGCCCTCCCGGGGTACGGTCCGAAGCTTTCTTT. Full variable domain (missing parts from reference TRBV11-2 and TRBJ1-1): EAGVAQSPRYKIIEKRQSVAFWCNPISGHATLYWYQQILGQGPKLLIQFQNNGVVDDSQLPKDRFSAERLKGVDSTLKIQPAKLEDSAVYLCASSPPGVRSEAFFGQGTRLTVV.

The chain combines TRBV20-1 with TRBJ2-3; the D gene is possibly TRBD2 (6 bases). Germline V gives CDR1 DFQATT, CDR2 SNEGSKA (reference sequence). This CDR3 has 12 amino acids. Trimming took off 5 bases at V and 4 bases at J, with 10 bases between the two ends. CDR3 loop: CSARRDSDTQYF. DNA of the CDR3: TGCAGTGCTCGCCGGGACTCAGATACGCAGTATTTT.

This chain links TRBV19 with TRBJ2-2; either TRBD1 or TRBD2 may fit D (5 bases each). Trimming cost V 7 bases and J 5 bases, with 17 bases left between them. The V gene's germline CDR1 is LNHDA and CDR2 SQIVND (reference sequence). This CDR3 is 15 amino acids long. CDR3 protein: CASTMGKWGTGELFF. In nucleotides, the CDR3 is TGTGCCAGTACCATGGGGAAGTGGGGGACCGGGGAGCTGTTTTTT. The whole variable domain, filled in from reference TRBV19 and TRBJ2-2, reads DGGITQSPKYLFRKEGQNVTLSCEQNLNHDAMYWYRQDPGQGLRLIYYSQIVNDFQKGDIAEGYSVSREKKESFPLTVTSAQKNPTAFYLCASTMGKWGTGELFFGEGSRLTVL.

This clonotype was seen a handful of times. V usage is TRBV4-1 and J usage is TRBJ2-7; no firm D call. V lost 0 bases, J lost 3 bases, and 18 bases lay in between. The germline V gene encodes CDR1 MGHRA and CDR2 YSYEKL. CDR3 length: 17 residues. CDR3 DNA sequence: TGCGCCAGCAGCCAAGATCCCCATCTAGGCCCTCTCTACGAGCAGTACTTC. Its protein product is CASSQDPHLGPLYEQYF.

This clonotype came up a few times. The chain employs TRBV5-1 and TRBJ2-5; D may be TRBD2 (5 bases). Germline values: CDR1 SGHRS, CDR2 YFSETQ. The CDR3 consists of 15 residues. Between the trimmed V and J ends, which lost 0 bases and 2 bases, there was a span of 11 bases. The CDR3 sequence: CASSLVGLDQETQYF. CDR3 bases: TGCGCCAGCAGCTTGGTAGGACTTGATCAAGAGACCCAGTACTTC.

This rearrangement joins TRBV20-1 to TRBJ2-1; maybe TRBD2 (6 bases). Germline CDR1 and CDR2: DFQATT and SNEGSKA (reference sequence). Trimming cost V 4 bases and J 7 bases, with 20 bases left between them. The CDR3 consists of 15 residues. Written as DNA, the CDR3 is TGCAGTGCTACCGAATACGGGGGACTGGGGAATGAGCAGTTCTTC. This codes for CSATEYGGLGNEQFF.

This clonotype was seen only a few times. This chain joins TRBV25-1 and TRBJ2-1; TRBD1 matches 7 bases. Germline values: CDR1 MGHDK, CDR2 SYGVNS. The CDR3 runs 12 residues. V dropped 4 bases and J dropped 7; count of bases not matched to a gene: 1. The CDR3: CASSAQGNEQFF. The CDR3 DNA is TGTGCCAGCAGTGCACAGGGGAATGAGCAGTTCTTC.

This clonotype came up a few times. CDR3 sequence: CASSLSGLAAFLFF. The DNA for the CDR3 is TGTGCCAGCAGCTTAAGCGGACTAGCGGCGTTCCTGTTTTTT. The chain carries TRBV7-9 and TRBJ2-2, with TRBD2 identical over 10 bases. The CDR3 length is 14 residues. Trimming removed 2 bases from V and 14 bases from J; junction bases left unmatched: 8. The germline gives CDR1 SEHNR, CDR2 FQNEAQ (reference sequence).

This clonotype has only a few counts. V and J are TRBV10-3 and TRBJ2-1; TRBD2 matches 11 bases. The V gene end was trimmed by 2 bases and the J gene end by 6 bases; junction bases not matched to a gene: 3. The germline V gene has CDR1 ENHRY and CDR2 SYGVKD. The CDR3 length is 15 residues. CDR3 nucleotides: TGTGCCATCAGTGAGCCGGGACTAGCGGTCAATGAGCAGTTCTTC. It is translated as CAISEPGLAVNEQFF.

This chain connects TRBV2 to TRBJ2-3; TRBD2 matches at 10 bases. Germline V CDR1 and CDR2: SNHLY, FYNNEI. The CDR3 sequence is 18 residues long. V trimming: 8 bases; J trimming: 3 bases; junction bases outside the gene matches: 17. The CDR3 region is CASYQKQASGSLTDTQYF. The DNA of the CDR3 is TGTGCCAGCTATCAAAAACAAGCTAGCGGGAGTTTGACAGATACGCAGTATTTT. The full variable domain, completed using reference TRBV2 and TRBJ2-3, is EPEVTQTPSHQVTQMGQEVILRCVPISNHLYFYWYRQILGQKVEFLVSFYNNEISEKSEIFDDQFSVERPDGSNFTLKIRSTKLEDSAMYFCASYQKQASGSLTDTQYFGPGTRLTVL.

This clonotype was found many times. The rearrangement joins TRBV6-1 to TRBJ2-2, with 7 nucleotides matching TRBD1. Germline V CDR1 and CDR2: MNHNS, SASEGT. V lost 8 bases to trimming and J lost 4 bases; unmatched junction nucleotides: 1. This CDR3 spans 12 amino acids. The chain's CDR3 is CASYRGTGELFF. In DNA, the CDR3 is TGTGCCAGCTACAGGGGCACCGGGGAGCTGTTTTTT.

The chain joins TRBV18 to TRBJ2-1, with 7 bases aligning to TRBD1. The length of the CDR3 is 18 residues. J lost 4 bases, V lost 6 bases, and 18 bases had no gene match. The V gene's germline CDR1 is KGHSH and CDR2 LQKENI. The CDR3 nucleotides are TGTGCCAGCTCGATCCACCCATTCGGGACAGAACTTTACAATGAGCAGTTCTTC. It specifies CASSIHPFGTELYNEQFF.